The 17 T cell receptor beta chains below all came from one sample that was sequenced in a study of shared clonotypes between healthy human individuals. The assay was immunoSEQ multiplex PCR, and TCRdb's table has in-frame clones only and misses some. The table records just over 2,000,000 clones, 95% of them present only once. Material: naive CD4+ T cells sorted from blood. This sample's subset: CD45RA+ positively selected. These receptors were taken from a man aged 18 to 35 in good health.

V is TRBV11-2 and J is TRBJ2-3; perhaps TRBD2 as D (6 bases). Germline-derived CDR1 and CDR2 are SGHAT and FQNNGV. The V and J ends lost 3 bases and 3 bases respectively, with 7 bases between them. The CDR3 is 13 amino acids. The CDR3 loop reads CASSFGRTDTQYF. As DNA, the CDR3 is TGTGCCAGCAGCTTCGGGAGAACAGATACGCAGTATTTT.

V is TRBV9 and J is TRBJ2-1; TRBD2 matches 7 bases. The germline V gene has CDR1 SGDLS and CDR2 YYNGEE. Losses at the gene ends were 2 bases for V and 0 bases for J; bases not matched to a gene: 5. The CDR3 has 16 residues. The CDR3 protein is CASSVSSGSSYNEQFF. CDR3 in DNA: TGTGCCAGCAGCGTTTCTAGCGGCTCCTCCTACAATGAGCAGTTCTTC.

This chain joins TRBV4-1 and TRBJ2-1; D is undetermined. The germline V and J ends were trimmed by 3 bases and 12 bases, with 21 bases remaining between them. In germline, CDR1 is MGHRA, CDR2 YSYEKL. This CDR3 has 15 amino acids. In DNA, the CDR3 is TGCGCCAGCAGCCACGGCACGGCTAGTCCAATTGGGCAGTTCTTC. This sequence encodes CASSHGTASPIGQFF.

The chain joins TRBV6-1 to TRBJ1-5, with 8 bases lining up with TRBD1. The CDR3 is made up of 15 amino acids. V was pared by 5 bases and J by 4 bases, with 7 bases of the junction left unmatched. Germline V gene data show CDR1 as MNHNS and CDR2 as SASEGT. In nucleotides, the CDR3 is TGTGCCAGCAGTTCCGACAGGGGAAGTAATCAGCCCCAGCATTTT. It yields the protein CASSSDRGSNQPQHF.

The rearrangement joins TRBV29-1 to TRBJ2-7; D is perhaps TRBD2 (7 bases). This CDR3 region has 14 residues. V lost 2 bases to trimming and J lost 1 base, with 12 bases between them. CDR1 is SQVTM and CDR2 is ANQGSEA in the germline V gene. The chain's CDR3 is CSVESRGASYEQYF. CDR3 nucleotide sequence: TGCAGCGTTGAATCCCGGGGGGCTTCCTACGAGCAGTACTTC.

The genes are TRBV29-1 and TRBJ2-6; tentative D call: TRBD1 (5 bases). Germline values: CDR1 SQVTM, CDR2 ANQGSEA. The CDR3 is 15 residues long. V was pared by 6 bases and J by 0 bases, with 12 bases between. This chain's CDR3 is CSVGHSLSGANVLTF. DNA for the CDR3: TGCAGCGTCGGACACAGCCTCTCTGGGGCCAACGTCCTGACTTTC.

The chain combines TRBV5-4 with TRBJ1-2; D might be TRBD1 (5 bases). Germline CDR1 SGHNT, CDR2 YYREEE (reference sequence). Trimming left V 0 bases short and J 4 bases short, with 7 bases between. The CDR3 runs 13 residues. This chain's CDR3 is CASSLDGAYGYTF. The CDR3 coding sequence is TGTGCCAGCAGCTTGGATGGGGCCTATGGCTACACCTTC.

V gene TRBV6-1 combines with J gene TRBJ1-2, with 9 positions matching TRBD1. The CDR3 covers 14 residues. Trimming cost V 6 bases and J 4 bases; bases outside gene matches: 6. CDR1 MNHNS and CDR2 SASEGT come from the germline V gene. The CDR3 protein is CASRQGQGIYGYTF. The CDR3 nucleotides are TGTGCCAGCAGACAGGGACAGGGAATCTATGGCTACACCTTC.

V is TRBV5-1 and J is TRBJ2-1; possibly TRBD1 for D (5 bases). The CDR3 totals 15 residues. Between the trimmed V and J ends, which lost 1 base and 5 bases, there was a span of 13 bases. Germline assignment: CDR1 SGHRS and CDR2 YFSETQ. The CDR3 DNA sequence: TGCGCCAGCAGCTTGAGTTTAACAGGTAACAATGAGCAGTTCTTC. This codes for CASSLSLTGNNEQFF.

The V and J genes are TRBV30 and TRBJ1-6, with D hard to call. The CDR3 spans 13 residues. CDR1 is GTSNPN and CDR2 is SVGIG in the germline V gene (reference sequence). The germline V and J ends were trimmed by 3 bases and 13 bases, with 16 bases remaining between them. The CDR3 loop reads CAWSPATKSPLHF. The DNA for the CDR3 is TGTGCCTGGAGCCCCGCCACAAAGTCCCCCCTCCACTTT.

This chain links TRBV15 with TRBJ1-1, with 7 bases lining up with TRBD1. CDR1 and CDR2 from the germline V gene are LNHNV and YYDKDF (reference sequence). V gave up 2 bases and J gave up 0 bases; unmatched junction bases: 3. This CDR3 comprises 15 residues. This CDR3 is CATSRRDRVNTEAFF. Written as DNA, the CDR3 is TGTGCCACCAGCAGACGTGACAGGGTGAACACTGAAGCTTTCTTT.

J is TRBJ1-4 and V is TRBV10-3; 7 positions agree with TRBD1. With V trimmed by 10 bases and J by 3 bases, 8 bases remained unmatched. The CDR3 length is 14 residues. Germline V gene sequence: CDR1 ENHRY, CDR2 SYGVKD. CDR3 region: CATRDSQANEKLFF. The CDR3 nucleotides are TGTGCCACAAGGGACAGCCAGGCTAATGAAAAACTGTTTTTT.

The gene calls are TRBV15 and TRBJ1-5, with TRBD1 as a possible D gene (6 bases). The germline V gene has CDR1 LNHNV and CDR2 YYDKDF (reference sequence). The ends were cut back, 0 bases at V and 8 bases at J, with 17 bases in the middle. This CDR3 region has 16 residues. This CDR3 reads CATSRDGYRDGEPQHF. The CDR3 coding sequence is TGTGCCACCAGCAGAGATGGGTACAGGGATGGGGAGCCCCAGCATTTT.

The V gene is TRBV7-9, the J gene TRBJ1-1; D is ambiguous. Germline-derived CDR1 and CDR2 are SEHNR and FQNEAQ (reference sequence). V was trimmed by 5 bases and J by 4 bases, leaving 8 bases between them. The CDR3 runs to 12 residues. CDR3 amino acids: CASSASGTEAFF. CDR3 nucleotide sequence: TGTGCCAGCAGCGCCAGTGGCACTGAAGCTTTCTTT.

The chain carries TRBV5-1 and TRBJ2-3; D is undetermined. The germline V and J ends were trimmed by 4 bases and 1 base, with 10 bases remaining between them. The CDR3 consists of 14 residues. CDR1 and CDR2 (germline): SGHRS, YFSETQ. The CDR3 here is CASSPYPGTDTQYF. CDR3 DNA: TGCGCCAGCAGCCCCTACCCCGGCACAGATACGCAGTATTTT.

Concerning this clone itself: The sample holds other DNA sequences that translate to the same CDR3. This chain links TRBV9 with TRBJ2-3, with 14 nucleotides matching TRBD2. CDR3 length equals 16 residues. V was pared by 4 bases and J by 3 bases, with 4 bases of the junction left unmatched. Germline CDR1 SGDLS, CDR2 YYNGEE. The chain's CDR3 is CASSPWTSGGTDTQYF. In nucleotides, the CDR3 is TGTGCCAGCAGCCCCTGGACTAGCGGGGGGACAGATACGCAGTATTTT.

The chain recombines TRBV7-9 with TRBJ2-7; no clear D. This CDR3 has 12 residues. The V end was cut by 8 bases, the J end by 6 bases, with 14 bases between. Germline CDR1 and CDR2: SEHNR and FQNEAQ (reference sequence). The CDR3 reads CASGPPATEQYF. The DNA of the CDR3 is TGTGCCAGCGGACCCCCCGCGACCGAGCAGTACTTC.